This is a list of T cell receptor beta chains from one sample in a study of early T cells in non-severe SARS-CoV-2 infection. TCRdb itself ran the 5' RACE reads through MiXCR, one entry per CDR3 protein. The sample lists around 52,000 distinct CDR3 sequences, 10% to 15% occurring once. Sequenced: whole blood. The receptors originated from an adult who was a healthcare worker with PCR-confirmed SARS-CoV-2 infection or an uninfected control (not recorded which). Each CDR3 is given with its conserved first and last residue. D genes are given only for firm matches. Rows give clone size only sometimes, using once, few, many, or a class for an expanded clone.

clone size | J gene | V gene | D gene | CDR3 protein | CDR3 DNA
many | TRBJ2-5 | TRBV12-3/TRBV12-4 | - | CASSLRVETQYF | TGTGCCAGCAGTTTGAGGGTAGAGACCCAGTACTTC
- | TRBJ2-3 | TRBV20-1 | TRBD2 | CSASTSGGVTDTQYF | TGCAGTGCTAGTACCAGCGGGGGAGTCACAGATACGCAGTATTTT
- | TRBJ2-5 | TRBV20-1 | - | CSVTVGQEYF | TGCAGTGTAACCGTGGGGCAGGAGTACTTC
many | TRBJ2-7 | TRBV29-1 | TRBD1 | CSARDRGEQYF | TGCAGCGCCCGGGACAGGGGCGAGCAGTACTTC
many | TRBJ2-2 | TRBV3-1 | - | CASSLHAGTPQTARGTGELFF | TGTGCCAGCAGCCTCCACGCCGGGACCCCGCAGACGGCCCGGGGCACCGGGGAGCTGTTTTTT
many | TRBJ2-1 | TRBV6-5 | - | CASSYPSSIPGNEQFF | TGTGCCAGCAGTTACCCTTCGAGTATACCCGGCAATGAGCAGTTCTTC
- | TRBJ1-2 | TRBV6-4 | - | CANNTGPAEGYTF | TGTGCCAATAACACCGGGCCGGCGGAAGGCTACACCTTC
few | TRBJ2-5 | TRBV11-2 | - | CASSFSSRETQYF | TGTGCCAGCAGCTTCAGTTCCCGTGAGACCCAGTACTTC
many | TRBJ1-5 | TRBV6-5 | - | CASSYRPYSNQPQHF | TGTGCCAGCAGTTACCGGCCCTATAGCAATCAGCCCCAGCATTTT
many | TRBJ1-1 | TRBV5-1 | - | CASSLSSGQGSEAFF | TGCGCCAGCAGCTTGTCGTCCGGTCAGGGGTCTGAAGCTTTCTTT
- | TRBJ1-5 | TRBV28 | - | CASSSFNQPQHF | TGTGCCAGCAGTTCCTTCAATCAGCCCCAGCATTTT
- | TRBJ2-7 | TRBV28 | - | CASTRYPGFEQYF | TGTGCCAGCACCCGGTATCCCGGATTCGAGCAGTACTTC
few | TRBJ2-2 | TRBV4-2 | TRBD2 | CASSPTGRGGTGELFF | TGTGCCAGCAGTCCCACCGGGCGCGGGGGGACCGGGGAGCTGTTTTTT
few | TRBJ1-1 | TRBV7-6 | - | CASSPGMGNTEAFF | TGTGCCAGCAGCCCTGGGATGGGAAACACTGAAGCTTTCTTT
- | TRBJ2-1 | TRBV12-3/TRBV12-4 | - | CASSVPGTSYNEQFF | TGTGCCAGCAGTGTCCCAGGGACCTCCTACAATGAGCAGTTCTTC
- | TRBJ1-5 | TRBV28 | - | CASSLYRVSNQPQHF | TGTGCCAGCAGTTTGTACAGGGTTAGCAATCAGCCCCAGCATTTT
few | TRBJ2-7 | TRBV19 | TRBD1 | CASSPNRGSPGEQYF | TGTGCCAGTAGTCCGAACAGGGGGTCCCCGGGCGAGCAGTACTTC